This note documents a single T cell receptor beta chain sequence. Its antigen is undetermined. This entry comes from a study of siplizumab effects on memory and regulatory T cells. Produced via immunoSEQ multiplex PCR; TCRdb's table is partial and in-frame only. The data contain 60,000 to 80,000 clones, over 80% of them singletons. Study results and caveats: Versus more than 25% in controls, the mappable alloreactive CD4+ clones averaged 68.8% Treg-derived with siplizumab. Naive T cells looked more diverse than memory cells, and they looked like major contributors to the alloresponse.

This sequence was found in a human donor in good health. Material for sequencing was memory CD4+ T cells sorted from blood.

CDR3 sequence (DNA): TGTGCCTGGGAACGGTCTACCCGGGGGGCTTTCTTT. The encoded protein is CAWERSTRGAFF. V gene TRBV30 combines with J gene TRBJ1-1; TRBD1 might be the D (5 bases). This CDR3 spans 12 amino acids. The germline V gene has CDR1 GTSNPN and CDR2 SVGIG (reference sequence). The V gene lost 5 bases and the J gene lost 11 bases, with 18 bases spanning the gap.